This is a list of T cell receptor beta chains from one sample in a study of Ad26.COV2.S vaccination and SARS-CoV-2 variants. The table came from immunoSEQ multiplex PCR; TCRdb's copy has only in-frame clones and leaves some out. The profile shows some 250,000 clones, roughly 90% of them singletons. The sample consisted of peripheral blood, taken in a trial of Ad26.COV2.S vaccine versus placebo. Every receptor here comes from a person aged 18-60 years who received the Ad26.COV2.S COVID-19 vaccine or a placebo. CDR3s leave out the opening cysteine and the closing phenylalanine or tryptophan. Fields, in order: D gene, V gene, J gene, CDR3 protein. The D gene is left open where the match is weak.

D gene: .; V gene: TRBV7-7; J gene: TRBJ2-5; CDR3 protein: ASSHLFRETQY
D gene: TRBD1; V gene: TRBV7-8; J gene: TRBJ2-3; CDR3 protein: ASSPPGQRTDTQY
D gene: .; V gene: TRBV19; J gene: TRBJ2-7; CDR3 protein: ASSARYSVWSYEQY
D gene: TRBD2; V gene: TRBV5-6; J gene: TRBJ2-5; CDR3 protein: ASSLIIAGKGEETQY
D gene: .; V gene: TRBV11-2; J gene: TRBJ2-1; CDR3 protein: ASSLGTGVTYNEQF
D gene: TRBD2; V gene: TRBV24-1; J gene: TRBJ2-1; CDR3 protein: ATSDPPGTSGEVYNEQF
D gene: .; V gene: TRBV4-1; J gene: TRBJ2-7; CDR3 protein: ASSQDGYEQY
D gene: .; V gene: TRBV6-5; J gene: TRBJ1-4; CDR3 protein: ASSRTGANEKLF
D gene: .; V gene: TRBV4-3; J gene: TRBJ2-1; CDR3 protein: ASSEQTPSYNEQF
D gene: .; V gene: TRBV28; J gene: TRBJ2-7; CDR3 protein: ASSSPRGYSYEQY
D gene: TRBD1; V gene: TRBV6-5; J gene: TRBJ2-7; CDR3 protein: ATSRGPYEQY
D gene: .; V gene: TRBV4-3; J gene: TRBJ1-1; CDR3 protein: ASSQGTFSVDTEAF
D gene: .; V gene: TRBV11-3; J gene: TRBJ1-3; CDR3 protein: ASSKGHTGNTIY
D gene: TRBD1; V gene: TRBV28; J gene: TRBJ1-2; CDR3 protein: ASSRRDGTGDKNGYT
D gene: TRBD1; V gene: TRBV4-1; J gene: TRBJ1-5; CDR3 protein: ASSQVGQGEISNQPQH
D gene: .; V gene: TRBV29-1; J gene: TRBJ2-7; CDR3 protein: SVEGPSYEQY
D gene: TRBD2; V gene: TRBV19; J gene: TRBJ2-2; CDR3 protein: ASSMVPSGRGAGELF